What follows are 2 T cell receptor beta chains derived from one specimen sequenced in a study of blood T cell repertoires in COVID-19. Produced via immunoSEQ multiplex PCR; TCRdb's table is partial and in-frame only. The sample has about 210,000 clones, almost 85% seen once; the top ten hold approximately 2.3%. The specimen sequenced was peripheral blood. Every receptor here comes from a woman between 65 and 79 years old with COVID-19, enrolled during active disease.

The rearrangement links TRBV6-6 to TRBJ1-6, with 7 nucleotides matching TRBD1. V was clipped by 3 bases and J by 6 bases; unmatched bases: 8. CDR1 is MNHNY, CDR2 SVGAGI, per germline (reference sequence). The CDR3 sequence is 16 residues long. The CDR3 loop is CASSYDGTAFNSPLHF. CDR3 DNA sequence: TGTGCCAGCAGTTATGATGGGACAGCCTTTAATTCACCCCTCCACTTT.

The chain employs TRBV6-2 or TRBV6-3 and TRBJ2-5; D uncertain. This CDR3 is built from 12 residues. Trimming removed 2 bases from V and 5 bases from J, with 6 bases in between. The V gene's germline CDR1 is MNHEY and CDR2 SVGEGT. CDR3 residues: CASSYRSETQYF. In DNA form, the CDR3 reads TGTGCCAGCAGTTACAGGAGCGAGACCCAGTACTTC.